The sequence of this TCR beta chain was determined in a study of response to subunit inactivated influenza vaccine. At least ten counts were recorded for this clonotype. TCRdb redid the calling of the RT-PCR reads with MiXCR, one entry per CDR3 protein. The sample carries about 650,000 distinct CDR3 sequences, 15% to 18% recorded once. Germline-derived CDR1 and CDR2 are SQVTM and ANQGSEA. V gave up 1 base and J gave up 2 bases, with 7 bases separating them. The CDR3 extends over 13 amino acids. The input for sequencing was PBMCs from blood, taken roughly 13 days after vaccination. This receptor was taken from a man aged 50-60 years who received an inactivated influenza vaccine. J is TRBJ2-3 and V is TRBV29-1; no reliable D call. CDR3 DNA: TGCAGCGTTGAAGGTCGGTACACAGATACGCAGTATTTT. It encodes CSVEGRYTDTQYF.